Here is one T cell receptor beta chain with its context. Its antigen remains unidentified. Here immunoSEQ multiplex PCR was the method, and the copy in TCRdb shows in-frame clones only, minus some. The profile shows hundreds of thousands of clones, just over 90% of them singletons. The sample comes from a study of T cell responses to AZD1222 COVID-19 vaccine. Study results and limitations: Spike was spanned by vaccine-associated CD4 TCRs, with dominance at 160-218 and 743-854.

Trimming took off 4 bases at V and 0 bases at J, with 10 bases between the two ends. The CDR3 contains 15 residues. Germline V gene lookup returns CDR1 MNHNY and CDR2 SVGAGI (reference sequence). The sequencing used peripheral blood, collected on day 0 of MenACWY control vaccination. This TCR came from an adult in good health. The chain recombines TRBV6-6 with TRBJ1-3; weak D call: TRBD1 (5 bases). The DNA of the CDR3 is TGTGCCAGCAGTTCGGGACGGTTCTCTGGAAACACCATATATTTT. Translated: CASSSGRFSGNTIYF.